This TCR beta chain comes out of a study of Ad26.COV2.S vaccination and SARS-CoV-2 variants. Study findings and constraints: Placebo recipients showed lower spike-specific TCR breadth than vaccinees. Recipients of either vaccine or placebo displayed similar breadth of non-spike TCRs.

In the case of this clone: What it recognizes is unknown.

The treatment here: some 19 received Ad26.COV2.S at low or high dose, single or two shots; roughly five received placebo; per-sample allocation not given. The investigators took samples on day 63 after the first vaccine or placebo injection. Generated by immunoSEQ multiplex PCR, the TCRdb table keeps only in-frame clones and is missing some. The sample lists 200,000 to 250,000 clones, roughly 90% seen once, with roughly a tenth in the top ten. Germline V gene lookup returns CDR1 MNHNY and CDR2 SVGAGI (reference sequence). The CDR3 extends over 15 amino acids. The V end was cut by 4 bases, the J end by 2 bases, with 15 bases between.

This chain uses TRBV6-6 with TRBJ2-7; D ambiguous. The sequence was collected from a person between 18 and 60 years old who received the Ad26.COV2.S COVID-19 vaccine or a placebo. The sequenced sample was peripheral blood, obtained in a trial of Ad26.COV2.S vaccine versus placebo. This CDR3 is CASSLKSRYPYEQYF. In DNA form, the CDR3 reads TGTGCCAGCAGTTTGAAATCTAGATACCCCTACGAGCAGTACTTC.